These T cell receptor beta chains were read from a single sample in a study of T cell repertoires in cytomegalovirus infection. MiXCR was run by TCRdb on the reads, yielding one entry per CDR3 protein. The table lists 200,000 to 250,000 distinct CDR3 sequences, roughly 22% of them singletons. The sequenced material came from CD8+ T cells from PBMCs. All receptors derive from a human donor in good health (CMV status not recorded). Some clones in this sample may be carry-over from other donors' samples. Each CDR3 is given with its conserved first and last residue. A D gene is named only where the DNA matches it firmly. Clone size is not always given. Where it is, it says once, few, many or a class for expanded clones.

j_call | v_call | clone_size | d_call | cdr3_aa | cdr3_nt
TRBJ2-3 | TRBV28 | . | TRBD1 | CASRLTGWTDTQYF | TGTGCCAGCAGACTGACAGGGTGGACAGATACGCAGTATTTT
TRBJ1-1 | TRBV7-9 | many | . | CASTRGDAEAFF | TGTGCCAGCACCAGGGGAGATGCTGAAGCTTTCTTT
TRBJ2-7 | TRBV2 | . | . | CASMALPLEQYF | TGTGCCAGCATGGCCCTGCCGTTGGAGCAGTACTTC
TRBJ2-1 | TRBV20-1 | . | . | CSARALRLEHNEQFF | TGCAGTGCTAGAGCCTTGCGACTAGAACACAATGAGCAGTTCTTC
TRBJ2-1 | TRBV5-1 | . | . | CASSLGPFMGTGDEQFF | TGCGCCAGCAGCTTGGGCCCCTTCATGGGGACCGGGGATGAGCAGTTCTTC
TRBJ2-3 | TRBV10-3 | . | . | CAIGVNPTTTDTQYF | TGTGCCATCGGGGTTAACCCCACCACCACAGATACGCAGTATTTT
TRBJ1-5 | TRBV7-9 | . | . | CASSTDSADQPQHF | TGTGCCAGCAGCACAGACAGCGCCGATCAGCCCCAGCATTTT
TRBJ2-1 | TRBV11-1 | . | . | CASSFFGILNEQFF | TGTGCCAGCAGCTTTTTCGGGATACTTAATGAGCAGTTCTTC
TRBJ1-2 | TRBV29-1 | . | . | CSGGSNYGYTF | TGCAGCGGGGGTTCTAACTATGGCTACACCTTC
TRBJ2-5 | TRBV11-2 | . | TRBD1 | CASSPGRGLRETQYF | TGTGCCAGCAGCCCGGGCAGGGGGCTTCGAGAGACCCAGTACTTC
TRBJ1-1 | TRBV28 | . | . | CASSLMGGRDTEAFF | TGTGCCAGCAGTTTAATGGGGGGGCGCGATACTGAAGCTTTCTTT
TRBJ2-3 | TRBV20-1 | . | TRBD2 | CSATTGLAGGLLTTDTQYF | TGCAGTGCTACCACGGGACTAGCGGGGGGCCTCCTTACCACAGATACGCAGTATTTT
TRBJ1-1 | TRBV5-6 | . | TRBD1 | CASSFRDRGLMNTEAFF | TGTGCCAGCAGCTTCCGGGACAGGGGACTCATGAACACTGAAGCTTTCTTT
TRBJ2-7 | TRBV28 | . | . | CASSFRAGRPREQYF | TGTGCCAGCAGTTTCCGTGCAGGCCGACCTAGGGAGCAGTACTTC
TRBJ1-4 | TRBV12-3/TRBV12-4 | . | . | CAGSLTTGPNEKLFF | TGTGCCGGCAGTTTAACAACAGGCCCTAATGAAAAACTGTTTTTT